Following are 17 T cell receptor beta chains from one sample sequenced in a study of T cell responses to AZD1222 COVID-19 vaccine. TCRdb keeps only in-frame clones here, not all; method: immunoSEQ multiplex PCR. This sample has about 85,000 clones, with 70% to 90% found just once. The source was peripheral blood, collected on day 0 of MenACWY control vaccination. The receptors were gathered from an adult in good health.

V and J are TRBV11-2 and TRBJ1-5; weak D call: TRBD1 (5 bases). CDR3 length: 15 amino acids. Per germline, CDR1 SGHAT and CDR2 FQNNGV. Trimming took 1 base from V and 7 from J, leaving 14 bases between them. CDR3 sequence reads: CASSLGTWGGQPQHF. The CDR3 DNA reads TGTGCCAGCAGCTTAGGGACCTGGGGCGGACAGCCCCAGCATTTT.

V usage is TRBV7-2 and J usage is TRBJ2-1; TRBD2 matches 11 bases. The CDR3 covers 16 residues. Germline V CDR1 and CDR2: SGHTA, FQGNSA. The V gene end was trimmed by 3 bases and the J gene end by 10 bases; junction bases not matched to a gene: 11. CDR3: CASSFIAGGRFDEQFF. Here the CDR3 DNA reads TGTGCCAGCAGCTTTATAGCGGGGGGGCGATTCGACGAGCAGTTCTTC.

This chain joins TRBV4-2 and TRBJ2-2; the D is unclear. The CDR3 runs 18 residues. The germline CDR1 and CDR2 sequences are LGHNA and YNFKEQ. The germline V and J ends were trimmed by 0 bases and 1 base, with 15 bases remaining between them. CDR3 region: CASSQEVGPDLNTGELFF. CDR3 DNA: TGTGCCAGCAGCCAAGAAGTAGGTCCAGATTTGAACACCGGGGAGCTGTTTTTT.

The genes are TRBV9 and TRBJ2-1, with TRBD2 identical over 9 bases. With V trimmed by 1 base and J by 4 bases, 9 bases remained unmatched. Germline CDR1 and CDR2: SGDLS and YYNGEE. The CDR3 extends over 17 amino acids. The CDR3 here is CASSVNMLAGRYNEQFF. DNA for the CDR3: TGTGCCAGCAGCGTAAATATGCTAGCGGGGCGTTACAATGAGCAGTTCTTC.

This chain connects TRBV28 to TRBJ1-3; 10 bases map to TRBD1. J was trimmed by 3 bases and V by 6 bases; bases with no gene match: 5. This CDR3 spans 15 amino acids. The germline V gene encodes CDR1 MDHEN and CDR2 SYDVKM. CDR3 nucleotide sequence: TGTGCCAGCAGGCGGACAGGGGGGTATGGAAACACCATATATTTT. Protein: CASRRTGGYGNTIYF.

This chain uses TRBV4-3 with TRBJ1-2; TRBD1 agrees at 10 bases. J was trimmed by 5 bases and V by 1 base; bases with no gene match: 7. CDR3 length equals 16 residues. In germline, CDR1 is LGHNA, CDR2 YSLEER. The DNA of the CDR3 is TGCGCCAGCAGCCAAGGGGCGGGACAGGGGACGTATGGCTACACCTTC. It specifies CASSQGAGQGTYGYTF.

The CDR3 spells CASSLEGFSSDEQYF. DNA of the CDR3: TGCGCCAGCAGCTTGGAGGGTTTTTCGTCGGACGAGCAGTACTTC. The gene calls are TRBV5-1 and TRBJ2-7, with D unresolved. Trimming left V 0 bases short and J 5 bases short, with 15 bases between. This CDR3 has 15 amino acids. The germline V gene encodes CDR1 SGHRS and CDR2 YFSETQ.

This rearrangement joins TRBV30 to TRBJ1-4; D might be TRBD1 (5 bases). V shed 0 bases and J shed 0 bases, with 8 bases lying between them. The CDR3 has 15 amino acids. Looked up from germline, CDR1 is GTSNPN and CDR2 is SVGIG (reference sequence). CDR3 sequence (DNA): TGTGCCTGGAGTGTCTTGGGGGCAACTAATGAAAAACTGTTTTTT. Translating gives CAWSVLGATNEKLFF.

The gene calls are TRBV7-2 and TRBJ2-3; 11 bases map to TRBD2. The CDR3 is 14 amino acids. The V segment lost 9 bases and the J segment 3 bases; nucleotides outside the gene matches: 5. CDR1 and CDR2 from the germline V gene are SGHTA and FQGNSA. The CDR3 reads CASRLAGGTDTQYF. CDR3 DNA: TGTGCCAGTCGCCTAGCGGGGGGAACAGATACGCAGTATTTT.

This sequence joins TRBV4-1 and TRBJ2-3; D gene ambiguous. Trimming removed 1 base at V and 1 base at J, with 6 bases between. CDR3 size: 14 residues. Germline V gene sequence: CDR1 MGHRA, CDR2 YSYEKL. The CDR3 protein is CASSQGARTDTQYF. In DNA form, the CDR3 reads TGCGCCAGCAGCCAAGGTGCGCGCACAGATACGCAGTATTTT.

This rearrangement joins TRBV6-5 to TRBJ1-2; TRBD1 aligns across 7 bases. The V gene's germline CDR1 is MNHEY and CDR2 SVGAGI. The V and J ends lost 5 bases and 6 bases, in that order; junction bases with no gene match: 12. This CDR3 region has 15 residues. The CDR3 is CASSPLAQGINGYTF. The CDR3 nucleotides are TGTGCCAGCAGTCCATTGGCACAGGGGATAAATGGCTACACCTTC.

This chain connects TRBV3-1 (or the pseudogene TRBV3-2) to TRBJ1-1; D possibly corresponds to TRBD1 (6 bases). V was cut by 1 base and J by 5 bases, with 14 bases left in between. The CDR3 extends over 15 amino acids. Per the germline V gene, CDR1 is LGHDT and CDR2 is YNNKEL (reference sequence). The CDR3 bases are TGTGCCAGCAGCCAAGTAGGGGGGGCTTTAACTGAAGCTTTCTTT. It yields the protein CASSQVGGALTEAFF.

This chain links TRBV9 with TRBJ2-1; TRBD1 matches at 9 bases. The V gene end was trimmed by 0 bases and the J gene end by 3 bases; junction bases not matched to a gene: 1. The CDR3 runs to 15 residues. The germline CDR1 and CDR2 sequences are SGDLS and YYNGEE. This CDR3 is CASSVGQGGYNEQFF. CDR3 nucleotide sequence: TGTGCCAGCAGCGTAGGACAGGGGGGCTACAATGAGCAGTTCTTC.

The genes are TRBV5-1 and TRBJ1-4; 10 bases line up with TRBD1. The CDR3 contains 15 residues. Per the germline V gene, CDR1 is SGHRS and CDR2 is YFSETQ. After removal of 7 bases from V and 5 bases from J, the junction contained 8 bases not matched to a gene. The chain's CDR3 is CASRATGGRNEKLFF. Here the CDR3 DNA reads TGCGCCAGCCGAGCGACAGGGGGCAGAAATGAAAAACTGTTTTTT.

The chain combines TRBV4-2 with TRBJ2-1; 11 bases line up with TRBD2. Per the germline V gene, CDR1 is LGHNA and CDR2 is YNFKEQ. Trimming removed 1 base from V and 5 bases from J; junction bases left unmatched: 1. The CDR3 is 15 residues long. CDR3 sequence reads: CASSQGLAGNNEQFF. For the CDR3, the DNA is TGTGCCAGCAGCCAAGGACTAGCGGGAAACAATGAGCAGTTCTTC.

The chain employs TRBV7-9 and TRBJ1-2, with TRBD1 matching 8 bases. The trim removed 7 bases at V and 6 bases at J, leaving 19 bases unmatched. The CDR3 consists of 17 residues. Germline-derived CDR1 and CDR2 are SEHNR and FQNEAQ (reference sequence). CDR3 DNA: TGTGCCAGCACCGACCTCTCCGCAGGGCAGGGGGCGGATGGCTACACCTTC. Its protein is CASTDLSAGQGADGYTF.

J is TRBJ1-1 and V is TRBV7-2; D perhaps matches TRBD1 (5 bases). With 5 bases removed from V and 1 base from J, the gap between germline ends came to 8 bases. The CDR3 runs 13 residues. CDR1 SGHTA and CDR2 FQGNSA come from the germline V gene. CDR3 nucleotide sequence: TGTGCCAGCAGCGCCCAGGGGAACACTGAAGCTTTCTTT. This translates into CASSAQGNTEAFF.